These 4 T cell receptor beta chains were sequenced from one sample in a study of cytomegalovirus exposure and HLA in healthy donors. Libraries were prepared by immunoSEQ multiplex PCR; TCRdb keeps only in-frame clonotypes and omits some of them. The profile shows fewer than 120,000 clones, about 92% of them singletons. Input material: PBMCs. The receptors originated from a woman younger than 30 in good health and CMV-seronegative.

This chain joins TRBV7-6 and TRBJ2-1; 8 bases align to TRBD2. V lost 2 bases and J lost 8; bases outside the gene matches: 5. Germline V gives CDR1 SGHVS, CDR2 FNYEAQ. The CDR3 runs 14 residues. CDR3 loop: CASSLSGGGDEQFF. The DNA for the CDR3 is TGTGCCAGCAGCTTATCGGGGGGGGGCGATGAGCAGTTCTTC.

The chain couples TRBV6-1 to TRBJ1-5; no clear D gene. V lost 5 bases, J lost 0 bases, and 11 bases lay in between. The germline V gene encodes CDR1 MNHNS and CDR2 SASEGT. CDR3 length: 15 amino acids. The CDR3 nucleotides are TGTGCCAGCAGTTCCGGGTACAATAGCAATCAGCCCCAGCATTTT. Translating gives CASSSGYNSNQPQHF.

Here the CDR3 DNA reads TGTGCCAGCACCCGGACAGCCTCTTACGAGCAGTACTTC. It is translated as CASTRTASYEQYF. J is TRBJ2-7 and V is TRBV28; maybe TRBD1 (6 bases). Germline CDR1 MDHEN, CDR2 SYDVKM. This CDR3 has 13 residues. V dropped 7 bases and J dropped 4 bases, with 14 bases sitting between them.

The chain has TRBV7-2 and TRBJ2-1; D possibly corresponds to TRBD2 (5 bases). The V gene's germline CDR1 is SGHTA and CDR2 FQGNSA. The CDR3 is 15 amino acids. V was cut by 4 bases and J by 0 bases, with 10 bases left in between. CDR3 amino acids: CASSSIGSSYNEQFF. CDR3 DNA sequence: TGTGCCAGCAGCTCCATAGGGAGCTCCTACAATGAGCAGTTCTTC.